Listed below are T cell receptor beta chains from one sample, sequenced in a study of blood T cell repertoires in COVID-19. Method: immunoSEQ multiplex PCR; TCRdb's copy keeps in-frame clones and lacks some. The repertoire includes 130,000 to 150,000 clones, less than 90% of them detected once, and approximately 5.7% sits in the top ten. Sequenced: PBMCs or T cells enriched from blood (not recorded which). These receptors all stem from a woman aged 45 to 65 who had been exposed to COVID-19. Each CDR3 is given with its conserved first and last residue. The order of the fields is clone size, V gene, D gene, CDR3 length, J gene, CDR3 protein, CDR3 DNA. The D gene is left open where the match is weak. Not all rows give a size; the values are once, few, many and, for expanded clones, a class.

abundance: .; v_gene: TRBV7-9; d_gene: TRBD1; len: 14; j_gene: TRBJ2-7; CDR3aa: CASSIDRGLYEQYF; CDR3nt: TGTGCCAGCAGCATCGACAGGGGCCTCTACGAGCAGTACTTC
abundance: .; v_gene: TRBV20-1; d_gene: .; len: 13; j_gene: TRBJ2-3; CDR3aa: CSASGRSTDTQYF; CDR3nt: TGCAGTGCTAGTGGGCGGAGCACAGATACGCAGTATTTT
abundance: .; v_gene: TRBV4-1; d_gene: TRBD2; len: 14; j_gene: TRBJ2-1; CDR3aa: CASSPGLASNEQFF; CDR3nt: TGCGCCAGCAGCCCCGGACTAGCGAGCAATGAGCAGTTCTTC
abundance: .; v_gene: TRBV11-2; d_gene: TRBD1; len: 13; j_gene: TRBJ1-1; CDR3aa: CASSRQGGTEAFF; CDR3nt: TGTGCCAGCAGCCGACAGGGTGGCACTGAAGCTTTCTTT
abundance: once; v_gene: TRBV5-1; d_gene: TRBD2; len: 15; j_gene: TRBJ2-3; CDR3aa: CASSLDGLGADTQYF; CDR3nt: TGCGCCAGCAGCTTGGATGGACTAGGAGCAGATACGCAGTATTTT
abundance: .; v_gene: TRBV6-1; d_gene: .; len: 17; j_gene: TRBJ1-3; CDR3aa: CASSEGGGISSGNTIYF; CDR3nt: TGTGCCAGCAGTGAAGGGGGAGGTATCAGCTCTGGAAACACCATATATTTT
abundance: .; v_gene: TRBV9; d_gene: .; len: 16; j_gene: TRBJ2-7; CDR3aa: CASSQSPRLDGYEQYF; CDR3nt: TGTGCCAGCAGCCAAAGCCCCCGACTAGACGGATACGAGCAGTACTTC
abundance: .; v_gene: TRBV5-6; d_gene: .; len: 13; j_gene: TRBJ1-1; CDR3aa: CASSLTTGIEAFF; CDR3nt: TGTGCCAGCAGCTTGACCACAGGGATTGAAGCTTTCTTT
abundance: .; v_gene: TRBV11-2; d_gene: .; len: 16; j_gene: TRBJ1-4; CDR3aa: CASSLGRRGEIEKLFF; CDR3nt: TGTGCCAGCAGCTTAGGGAGACGGGGAGAGATTGAAAAACTGTTTTTT
abundance: few; v_gene: TRBV4-2; d_gene: TRBD2; len: 15; j_gene: TRBJ2-7; CDR3aa: CASSQGLASSYEQYF; CDR3nt: TGTGCCAGCAGCCAAGGACTAGCGAGCTCCTACGAGCAGTACTTC